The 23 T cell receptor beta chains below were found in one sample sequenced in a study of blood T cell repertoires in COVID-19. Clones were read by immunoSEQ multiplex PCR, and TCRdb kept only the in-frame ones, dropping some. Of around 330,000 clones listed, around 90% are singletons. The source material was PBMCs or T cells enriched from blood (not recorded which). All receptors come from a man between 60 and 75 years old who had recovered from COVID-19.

CDR3 sequence: CASSPGGNTIYF. The CDR3 nucleotides read TGTGCCAGCAGCCCGGGGGGAAACACCATATATTTT. The rearrangement joins TRBV11-2 to TRBJ1-3; the D is unclear. Germline CDR1 is SGHAT and CDR2 is FQNNGV. V lost 5 bases and J lost 4, with 6 bases in between. The CDR3 sequence is 12 residues long.

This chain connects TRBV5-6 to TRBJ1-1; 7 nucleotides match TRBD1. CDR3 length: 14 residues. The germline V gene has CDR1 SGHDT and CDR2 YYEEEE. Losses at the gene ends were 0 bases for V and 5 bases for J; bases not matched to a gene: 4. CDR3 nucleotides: TGTGCCAGCAGCTTGGACAGGGGACGAACTGAAGCTTTCTTT. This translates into CASSLDRGRTEAFF.

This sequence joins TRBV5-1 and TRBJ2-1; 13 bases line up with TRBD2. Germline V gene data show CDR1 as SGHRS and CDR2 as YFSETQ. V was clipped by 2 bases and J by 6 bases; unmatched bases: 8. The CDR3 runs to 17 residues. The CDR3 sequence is CASSLNPGLAGLNEQFF. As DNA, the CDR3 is TGCGCCAGCAGCTTAAACCCGGGACTAGCGGGACTCAATGAGCAGTTCTTC.

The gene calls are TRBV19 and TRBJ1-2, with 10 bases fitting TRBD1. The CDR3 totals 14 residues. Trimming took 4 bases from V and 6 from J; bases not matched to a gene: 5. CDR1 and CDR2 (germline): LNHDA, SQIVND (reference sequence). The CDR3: CASSTRTGGDGYTF. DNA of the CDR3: TGTGCCAGTAGTACCCGGACAGGGGGAGATGGCTACACCTTC.

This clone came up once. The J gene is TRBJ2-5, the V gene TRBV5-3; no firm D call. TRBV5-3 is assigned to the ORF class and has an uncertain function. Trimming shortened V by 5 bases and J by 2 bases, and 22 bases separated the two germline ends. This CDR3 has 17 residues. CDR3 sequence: CARSWNLAGPLQETQYF. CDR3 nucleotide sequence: TGTGCCAGAAGTTGGAATTTAGCCGGCCCGCTACAAGAGACCCAGTACTTC.

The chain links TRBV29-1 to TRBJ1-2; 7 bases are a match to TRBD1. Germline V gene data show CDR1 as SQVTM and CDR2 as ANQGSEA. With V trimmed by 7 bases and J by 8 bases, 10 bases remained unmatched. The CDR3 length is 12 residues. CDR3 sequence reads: CSAGDSSSGYTF. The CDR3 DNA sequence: TGCAGCGCTGGGGACAGCTCCAGCGGCTACACCTTC.

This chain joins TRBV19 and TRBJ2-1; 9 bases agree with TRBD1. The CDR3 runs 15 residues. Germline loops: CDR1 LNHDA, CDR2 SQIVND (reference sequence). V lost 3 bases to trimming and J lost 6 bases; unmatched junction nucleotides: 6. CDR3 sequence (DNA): TGTGCCAGTAGTATGCTTGGGACAGGGCCCAATGAGCAGTTCTTC. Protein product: CASSMLGTGPNEQFF.

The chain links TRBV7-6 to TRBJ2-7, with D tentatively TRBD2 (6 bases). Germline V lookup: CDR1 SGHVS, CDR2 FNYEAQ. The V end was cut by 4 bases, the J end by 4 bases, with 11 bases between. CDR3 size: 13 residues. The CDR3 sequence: CASSSQEGYEQYF. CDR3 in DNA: TGTGCCAGCAGCTCACAGGAGGGGTACGAGCAGTACTTC. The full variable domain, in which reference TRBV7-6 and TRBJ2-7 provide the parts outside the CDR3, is GAGVSQSPRYKVTKRGQDVALRCDPISGHVSLYWYRQALGQGPEFLTYFNYEAQQDKSGLPNDRFSAERPEGSISTLTIQRTEQRDSAMYRCASSSQEGYEQYFGPGTRLTVT.

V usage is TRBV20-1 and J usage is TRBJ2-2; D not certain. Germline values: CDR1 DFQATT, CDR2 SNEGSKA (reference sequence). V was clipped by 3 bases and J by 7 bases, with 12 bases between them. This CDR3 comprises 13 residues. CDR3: CSASARRLGELFF. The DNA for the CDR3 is TGCAGTGCTAGTGCCCGTCGACTCGGGGAGCTGTTTTTT.

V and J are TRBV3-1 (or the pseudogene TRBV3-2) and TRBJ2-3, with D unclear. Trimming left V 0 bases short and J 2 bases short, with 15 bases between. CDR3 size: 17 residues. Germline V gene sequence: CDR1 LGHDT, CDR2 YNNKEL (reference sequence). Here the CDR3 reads CASSQDWHREITDTQYF. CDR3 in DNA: TGTGCCAGCAGCCAAGATTGGCACAGAGAAATCACAGATACGCAGTATTTT.

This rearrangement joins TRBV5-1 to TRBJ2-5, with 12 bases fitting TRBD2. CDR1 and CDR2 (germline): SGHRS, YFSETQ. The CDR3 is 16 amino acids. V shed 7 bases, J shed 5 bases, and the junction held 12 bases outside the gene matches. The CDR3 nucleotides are TGCGCCAGCGGCCGACTAGCGGGAGCTCTTCGGGAGACCCAGTACTTC. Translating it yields CASGRLAGALRETQYF. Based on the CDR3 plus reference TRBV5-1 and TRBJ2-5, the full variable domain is KAGVTQTPRYLIKTRGQQVTLSCSPISGHRSVSWYQQTPGQGLQFLFEYFSETQRNKGNFPGRFSGRQFSNSRSEMNVSTLELGDSALYLCASGRLAGALRETQYFGPGTRLLVL.

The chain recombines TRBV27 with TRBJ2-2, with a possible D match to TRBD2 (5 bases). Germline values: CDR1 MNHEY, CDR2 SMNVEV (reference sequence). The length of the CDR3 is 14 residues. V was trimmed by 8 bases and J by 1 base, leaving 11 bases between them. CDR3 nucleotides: TGTGCCAGCGCGTCCGCGGGGAACACCGGGGAGCTGTTTTTT. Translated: CASASAGNTGELFF.

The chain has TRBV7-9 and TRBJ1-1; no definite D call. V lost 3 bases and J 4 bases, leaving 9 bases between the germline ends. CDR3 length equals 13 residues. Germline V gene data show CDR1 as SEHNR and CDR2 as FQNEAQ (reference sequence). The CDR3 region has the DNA TGTGCCAGCAGCTTGGAGGGTCGCACTGAAGCTTTCTTT. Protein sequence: CASSLEGRTEAFF. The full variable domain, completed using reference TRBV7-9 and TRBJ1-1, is DTGVSQNPRHKITKRGQNVTFRCDPISEHNRLYWYRQTLGQGPEFLTYFQNEAQLEKSRLLSDRFSAERPKGSFSTLEIQRTEQGDSAMYLCASSLEGRTEAFFGQGTRLTVV.

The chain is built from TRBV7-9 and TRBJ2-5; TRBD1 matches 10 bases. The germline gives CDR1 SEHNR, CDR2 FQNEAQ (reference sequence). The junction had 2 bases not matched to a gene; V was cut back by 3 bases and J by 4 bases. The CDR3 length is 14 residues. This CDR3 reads CASSFGQGVETQYF. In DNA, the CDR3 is TGTGCCAGCAGCTTTGGACAGGGGGTAGAGACCCAGTACTTC. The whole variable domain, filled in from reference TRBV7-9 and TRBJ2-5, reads DTGVSQNPRHKITKRGQNVTFRCDPISEHNRLYWYRQTLGQGPEFLTYFQNEAQLEKSRLLSDRFSAERPKGSFSTLEIQRTEQGDSAMYLCASSFGQGVETQYFGPGTRLLVL.

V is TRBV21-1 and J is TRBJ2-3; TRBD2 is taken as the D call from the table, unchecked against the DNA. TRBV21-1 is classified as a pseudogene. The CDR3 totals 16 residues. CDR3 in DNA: TGTGCCAGCACCTCTCTGGGGACTAGCGGCACAGATACGCAGTATTTT. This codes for CASTSLGTSGTDTQYF.

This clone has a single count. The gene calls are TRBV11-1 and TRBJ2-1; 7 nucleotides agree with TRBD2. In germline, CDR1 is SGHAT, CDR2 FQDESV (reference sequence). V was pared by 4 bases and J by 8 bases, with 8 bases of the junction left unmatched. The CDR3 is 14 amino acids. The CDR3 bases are TGTGCCAGCAGCTCGGGACTACCTCACTATGAGCAGTTCTTC. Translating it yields CASSSGLPHYEQFF.

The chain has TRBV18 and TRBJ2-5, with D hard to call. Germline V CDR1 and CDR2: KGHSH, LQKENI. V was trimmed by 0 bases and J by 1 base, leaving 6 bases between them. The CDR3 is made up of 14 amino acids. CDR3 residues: CASSPPNSQETQYF. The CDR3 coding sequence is TGTGCCAGCTCACCACCGAACAGCCAAGAGACCCAGTACTTC.

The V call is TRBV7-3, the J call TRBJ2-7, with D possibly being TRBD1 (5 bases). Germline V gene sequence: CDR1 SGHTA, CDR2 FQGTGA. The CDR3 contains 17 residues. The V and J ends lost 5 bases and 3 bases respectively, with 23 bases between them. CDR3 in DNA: TGTGCCAGCAGCGCCGGACACCTTGGCCGGACACTCTACGAGCAGTACTTC. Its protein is CASSAGHLGRTLYEQYF.

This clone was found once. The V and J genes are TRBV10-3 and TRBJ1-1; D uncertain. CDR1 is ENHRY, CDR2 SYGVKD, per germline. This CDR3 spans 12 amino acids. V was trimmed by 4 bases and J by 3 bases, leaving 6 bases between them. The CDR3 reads CAISVRDTEAFF. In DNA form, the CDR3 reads TGTGCCATCAGTGTGAGAGACACTGAAGCTTTCTTT.

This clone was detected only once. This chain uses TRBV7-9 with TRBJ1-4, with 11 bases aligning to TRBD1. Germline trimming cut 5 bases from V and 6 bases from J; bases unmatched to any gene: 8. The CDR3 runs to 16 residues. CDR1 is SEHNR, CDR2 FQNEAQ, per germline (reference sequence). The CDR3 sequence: CASSQGQGAGYEKLFF. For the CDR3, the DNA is TGTGCCAGCAGCCAAGGACAGGGGGCAGGATATGAAAAACTGTTTTTT.

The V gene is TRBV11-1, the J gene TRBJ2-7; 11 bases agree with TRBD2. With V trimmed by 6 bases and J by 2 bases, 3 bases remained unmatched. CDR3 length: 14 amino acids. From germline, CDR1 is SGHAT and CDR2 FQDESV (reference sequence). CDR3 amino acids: CASRLTSGAYEQYF. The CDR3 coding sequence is TGTGCCAGCAGGTTGACTAGCGGGGCCTACGAGCAGTACTTC.

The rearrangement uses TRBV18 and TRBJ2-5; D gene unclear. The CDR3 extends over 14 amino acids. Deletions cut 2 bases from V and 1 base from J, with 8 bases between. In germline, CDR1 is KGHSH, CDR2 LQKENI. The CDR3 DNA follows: TGTGCCAGCTCACCAGTCCAGGTCCAAGAGACCCAGTACTTC. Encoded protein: CASSPVQVQETQYF.

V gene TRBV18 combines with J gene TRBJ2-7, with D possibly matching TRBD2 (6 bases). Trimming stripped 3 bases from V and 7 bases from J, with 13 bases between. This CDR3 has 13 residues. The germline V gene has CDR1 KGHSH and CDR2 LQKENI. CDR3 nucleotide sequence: TGTGCCAGCTCACCCCGGGGACTTTCAGAGCAGTACTTC. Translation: CASSPRGLSEQYF.